The clone carrying this T cell receptor beta chain was seen many times. What it binds is unknown. The second PCR ran about 6 to 12 cycles with a sample-barcoded 5' primer and J-beta primers. Every cDNA molecule carried a tag from a template-switch adaptor bearing 12 random nucleotides. TCRdb called the 5' RACE reads again in MiXCR, with one record for every CDR3 protein. The sample yields fewer than 900,000 distinct CDR3 sequences, about 37% seen once. This entry comes from a study of blood T cells in healthy people across ages. Germline V gene data show CDR1 as ENHRY and CDR2 as SYGVKD. V shed 5 bases, J shed 7 bases, and the junction held 2 bases outside the gene matches. This CDR3 region has 14 residues. Overall study findings and caveats: Higher diversity, along with more naive CD4+ cells, distinguished long-lived donors from aged donors.

Sample: blood. This sequence joins TRBV10-3 and TRBJ2-1; 13 bases fit TRBD2. The clonotype comes from a man between 18 and 29 years old in good health. CDR3 coding DNA: TGTGCCATCAGTCCGGGACTAGCGGGAAATGAGCAGTTCTTC. This codes for CAISPGLAGNEQFF.